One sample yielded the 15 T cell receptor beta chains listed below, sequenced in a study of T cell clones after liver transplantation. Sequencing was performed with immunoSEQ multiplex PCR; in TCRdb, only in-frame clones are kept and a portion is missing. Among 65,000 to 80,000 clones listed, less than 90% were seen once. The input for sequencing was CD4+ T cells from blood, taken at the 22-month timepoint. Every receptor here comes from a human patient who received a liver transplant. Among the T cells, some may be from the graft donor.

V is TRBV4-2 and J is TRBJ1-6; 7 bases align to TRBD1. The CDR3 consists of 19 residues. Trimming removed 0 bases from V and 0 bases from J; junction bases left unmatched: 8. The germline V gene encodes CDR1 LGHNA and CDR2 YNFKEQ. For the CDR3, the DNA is TGTGCCAGCAGCCAAGAAGGGACAGCCTCAAGCTCCTATAATTCACCCCTCCACTTT. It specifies CASSQEGTASSSYNSPLHF.

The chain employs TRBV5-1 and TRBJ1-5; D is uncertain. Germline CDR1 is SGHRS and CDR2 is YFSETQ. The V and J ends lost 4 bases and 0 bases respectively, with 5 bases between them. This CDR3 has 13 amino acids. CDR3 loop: CASSPDSNQPQHF. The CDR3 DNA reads TGCGCCAGCAGCCCTGATAGCAATCAGCCCCAGCATTTT.

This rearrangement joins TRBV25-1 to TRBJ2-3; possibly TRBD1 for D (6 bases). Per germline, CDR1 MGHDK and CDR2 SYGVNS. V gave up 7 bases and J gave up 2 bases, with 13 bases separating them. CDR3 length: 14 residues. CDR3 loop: CASNRAGATDTQYF. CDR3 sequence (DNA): TGTGCCAGCAATCGGGCAGGGGCCACAGATACGCAGTATTTT. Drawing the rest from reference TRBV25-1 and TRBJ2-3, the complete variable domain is EADIYQTPRYLVIGTGKKITLECSQTMGHDKMYWYQQDPGMELHLIHYSYGVNSTEKGDLSSESTVSRIRTEHFPLTLESARPSHTSQYLCASNRAGATDTQYFGPGTRLTVL.

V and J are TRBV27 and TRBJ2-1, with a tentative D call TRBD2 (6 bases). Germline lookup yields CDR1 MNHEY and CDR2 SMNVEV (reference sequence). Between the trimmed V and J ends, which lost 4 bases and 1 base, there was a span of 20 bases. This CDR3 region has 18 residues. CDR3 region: CASSSPGLHPKSYNEQFF. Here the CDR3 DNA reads TGTGCCAGCAGTTCCCCCGGACTACATCCTAAGTCCTACAATGAGCAGTTCTTC.

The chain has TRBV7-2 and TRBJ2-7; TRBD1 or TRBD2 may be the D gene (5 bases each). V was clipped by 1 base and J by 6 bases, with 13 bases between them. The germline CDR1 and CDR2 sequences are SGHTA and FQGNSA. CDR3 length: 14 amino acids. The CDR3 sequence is CASSLGGLVREQYF. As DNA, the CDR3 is TGTGCCAGCAGCTTAGGGGGGTTGGTACGCGAGCAGTACTTC.

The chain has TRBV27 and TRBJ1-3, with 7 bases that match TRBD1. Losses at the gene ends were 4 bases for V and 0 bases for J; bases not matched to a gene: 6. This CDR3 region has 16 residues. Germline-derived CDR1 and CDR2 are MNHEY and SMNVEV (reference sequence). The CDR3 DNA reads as TGTGCCAGCAGTTCCTACGGGACAGCCTCTGGAAACACCATATATTTT. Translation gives CASSSYGTASGNTIYF.

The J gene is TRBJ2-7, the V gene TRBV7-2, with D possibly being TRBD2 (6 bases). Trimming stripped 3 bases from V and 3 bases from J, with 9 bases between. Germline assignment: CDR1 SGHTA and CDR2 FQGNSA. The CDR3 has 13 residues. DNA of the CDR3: TGTGCCAGCAGCTTTCGGCGGGGCTACGAGCAGTACTTC. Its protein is CASSFRRGYEQYF.

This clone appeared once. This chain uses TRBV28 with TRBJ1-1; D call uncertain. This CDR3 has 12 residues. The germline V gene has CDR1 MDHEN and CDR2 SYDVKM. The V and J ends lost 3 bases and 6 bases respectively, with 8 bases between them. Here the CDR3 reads CASSFQSAEAFF. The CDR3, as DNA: TGTGCCAGCAGTTTTCAGAGTGCTGAAGCTTTCTTT. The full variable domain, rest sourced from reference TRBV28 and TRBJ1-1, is DVKVTQSSRYLVKRTGEKVFLECVQDMDHENMFWYRQDPGLGLRLIYFSYDVKMKEKGDIPEGYSVSREKKERFSLILESASTNQTSMYLCASSFQSAEAFFGQGTRLTVV.

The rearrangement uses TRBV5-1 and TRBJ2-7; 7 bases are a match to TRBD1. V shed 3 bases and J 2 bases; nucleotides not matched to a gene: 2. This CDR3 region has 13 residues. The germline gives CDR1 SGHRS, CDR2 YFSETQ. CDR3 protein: CASSSGTAYEQYF. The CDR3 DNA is TGCGCCAGCAGCTCGGGGACAGCCTACGAGCAGTACTTC. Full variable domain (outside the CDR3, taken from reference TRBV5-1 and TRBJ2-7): KAGVTQTPRYLIKTRGQQVTLSCSPISGHRSVSWYQQTPGQGLQFLFEYFSETQRNKGNFPGRFSGRQFSNSRSEMNVSTLELGDSALYLCASSSGTAYEQYFGPGTRLTVT.

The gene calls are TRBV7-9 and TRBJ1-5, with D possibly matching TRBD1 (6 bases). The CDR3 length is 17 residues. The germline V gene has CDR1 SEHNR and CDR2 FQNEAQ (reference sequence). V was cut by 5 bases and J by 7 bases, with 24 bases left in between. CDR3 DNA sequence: TGTGCCAGCAGCGCCCAGACAGGATTAGAACGAGGACAGCCCCAGCATTTT. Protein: CASSAQTGLERGQPQHF.

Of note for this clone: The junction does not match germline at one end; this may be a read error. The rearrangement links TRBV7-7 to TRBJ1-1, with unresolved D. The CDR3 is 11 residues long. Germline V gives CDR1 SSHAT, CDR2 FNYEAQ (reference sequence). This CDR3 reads CASSLRAEAFF. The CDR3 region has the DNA TGTGCTAGCAGCTTAAGAGCTGAAGCTTTCTTT.

DNA for the CDR3: TGTGCCAGCAGCCCGCGACAGGCCTACAATGAGCAGTTCTTC. Protein: CASSPRQAYNEQFF. The chain employs TRBV9 and TRBJ2-1; maybe TRBD1 (6 bases). Trimming cost V 4 bases and J 2 bases, with 10 bases left between them. The germline V gene has CDR1 SGDLS and CDR2 YYNGEE. The CDR3 runs 14 residues.

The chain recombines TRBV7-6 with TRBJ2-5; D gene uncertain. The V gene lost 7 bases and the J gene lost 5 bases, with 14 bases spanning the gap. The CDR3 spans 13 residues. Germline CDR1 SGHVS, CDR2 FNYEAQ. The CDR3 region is CASNDPRSETQYF. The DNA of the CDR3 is TGTGCCAGCAACGACCCCAGGTCGGAGACCCAGTACTTC.

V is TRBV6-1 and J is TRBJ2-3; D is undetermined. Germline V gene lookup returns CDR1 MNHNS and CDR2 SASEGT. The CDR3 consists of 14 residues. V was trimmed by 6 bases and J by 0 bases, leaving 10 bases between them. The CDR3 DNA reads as TGTGCCAGCAGCCGCATGCGAAGCACAGATACGCAGTATTTT. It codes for CASSRMRSTDTQYF.

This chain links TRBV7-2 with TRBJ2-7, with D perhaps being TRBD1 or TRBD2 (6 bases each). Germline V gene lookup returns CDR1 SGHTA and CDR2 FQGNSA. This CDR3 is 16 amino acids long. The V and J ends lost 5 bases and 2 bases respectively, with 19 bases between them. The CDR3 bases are TGTGCCAGCAGCGGGCGACATGGAGGGGGAGCCTACGAGCAGTACTTC. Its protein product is CASSGRHGGGAYEQYF.